A single sample is the source of the 17 T cell receptor beta chains below, sequenced in a study of PD-1 blockade in classical Hodgkin lymphoma. Libraries were prepared by immunoSEQ multiplex PCR; TCRdb keeps only in-frame clonotypes and omits some of them. The sample records some 93,000 clones, around 90% being singletons. After autologous stem cell transplantation all patients relapsed, and prior brentuximab vedotin exposure differed between cohorts. The source material was peripheral blood mononuclear cells (PBMCs), sampled at baseline. Source of these receptors: a human donor with classical Hodgkin lymphoma.

This chain connects TRBV6-1 to TRBJ1-1; D is possibly TRBD1 (6 bases). The CDR3 extends over 16 amino acids. V was cut by 2 bases and J by 0 bases, with 13 bases left in between. Germline V gene lookup returns CDR1 MNHNS and CDR2 SASEGT. CDR3 DNA sequence: TGTGCCAGCAGTGAATATGGGGGCCGATTGAACACTGAAGCTTTCTTT. This encodes CASSEYGGRLNTEAFF.

The J gene is TRBJ2-7, the V gene TRBV9; 8 bases agree with TRBD2. V was pared by 4 bases and J by 5 bases, with 11 bases of the junction left unmatched. The CDR3 runs 15 residues. Per the germline V gene, CDR1 is SGDLS and CDR2 is YYNGEE. The CDR3 nucleotides are TGTGCCAGCAGCTCCTTTTCCGGGGGGGTTCACGAGCAGTACTTC. Its translation: CASSSFSGGVHEQYF. The whole variable domain, filled in from reference TRBV9 and TRBJ2-7, reads DSGVTQTPKHLITATGQRVTLRCSPRSGDLSVYWYQQSLDQGLQFLIQYYNGEERAKGNILERFSAQQFPDLHSELNLSSLELGDSALYFCASSSFSGGVHEQYFGPGTRLTVT.

This chain links TRBV7-9 with TRBJ2-7; 8 bases match TRBD1. Trimming removed 1 base from V and 2 bases from J; junction bases left unmatched: 4. The CDR3 is 15 residues long. Germline CDR1 is SEHNR and CDR2 is FQNEAQ (reference sequence). CDR3 sequence: CASSLVGTGTYEQYF. The DNA of the CDR3 is TGTGCCAGCAGCTTAGTAGGGACAGGAACCTACGAGCAGTACTTC.

The V gene is TRBV7-8, the J gene TRBJ1-2; 8 nucleotides line up with TRBD1. Germline CDR1 reads SGHVS; CDR2 reads FQNEAQ. CDR3 size: 14 residues. The J segment lost 2 bases and the V segment lost 3 bases, leaving 2 bases of the junction unmatched. The CDR3 is CASSFGQGNYGYTF. CDR3 nucleotides: TGTGCCAGCAGCTTTGGACAGGGCAACTATGGCTACACCTTC.

This chain uses TRBV12-5 with TRBJ2-1; D is tentatively TRBD1 or TRBD2 (5 bases each). The V gene lost 7 bases and the J gene lost 7 bases, with 8 bases spanning the gap. The CDR3 extends over 11 amino acids. Germline V gene lookup returns CDR1 LGHNT and CDR2 FRNRAP. The CDR3 region has the DNA TGTGCTAGTGTTTGGGGGAATGAGCAGTTCTTC. Translating gives CASVWGNEQFF.

Note on this clone: One end of the junction is discordant with germline, which a read error may explain. V gene TRBV7-8 combines with J gene TRBJ2-1, with D tentatively TRBD1 (6 bases). This CDR3 comprises 17 residues. Germline loops: CDR1 SGHVS, CDR2 FQNEAQ. CDR3 DNA: TGTGCCAGCAGCTTCAGACCGGGACAAACATCCTCCAATGAGCAGTTCTTC. The encoded protein is CASSFRPGQTSSNEQFF.

The genes are TRBV10-3 and TRBJ1-2, with a weak D call TRBD1 (6 bases). Germline CDR1 ENHRY, CDR2 SYGVKD. The CDR3 has 16 residues. V was trimmed by 4 bases and J by 8 bases, leaving 23 bases between them. The DNA for the CDR3 is TGTGCCATCAGTGCGGGACGAGGGGCCGGGGGGCTCGGCTACACCTTC. The encoded protein is CAISAGRGAGGLGYTF.

This chain joins TRBV7-9 and TRBJ2-2, with D perhaps matching TRBD2 (6 bases). The CDR3 is made up of 16 amino acids. The germline gives CDR1 SEHNR, CDR2 FQNEAQ (reference sequence). Trimming left V 7 bases short and J 4 bases short, with 19 bases between. The CDR3 DNA sequence: TGTGCCAGCACCCAGTCGGCGGGGTTTGGCACCGGGGAGCTGTTTTTT. Amino acid sequence: CASTQSAGFGTGELFF.

V is TRBV28 and J is TRBJ2-5; TRBD1 or TRBD2 may be the D gene (5 bases each). Germline loops: CDR1 MDHEN, CDR2 SYDVKM. The ends were cut back, 6 bases at V and 14 bases at J, with 16 bases in the middle. The CDR3 runs to 11 residues. Here the CDR3 reads CASSQTRDRYF. As DNA, the CDR3 is TGTGCCAGCAGCCAAACAAGGGACCGCTACTTC.

The chain has TRBV23-1 and TRBJ1-2; D remains unclear. TRBV23-1 is an open reading frame, and its role is uncertain. V lost 9 bases and J 5 bases, leaving 10 bases between the germline ends. The length of the CDR3 is 11 residues. CDR3 DNA sequence: TGCGCCAGGCCGACGGTGTATGGCTACACCTTC. It yields the protein CARPTVYGYTF.

This chain connects TRBV5-1 to TRBJ2-1, with D possibly called TRBD1 or TRBD2 (5 bases each). In germline, CDR1 is SGHRS, CDR2 YFSETQ. This CDR3 contains 16 residues. Deletions cut 3 bases from V and 1 base from J, with 14 bases between. CDR3 sequence reads: CASSSPGRRSYNEQFF. Written as DNA, the CDR3 is TGCGCCAGCAGCTCTCCGGGGCGAAGGTCCTACAATGAGCAGTTCTTC.

The CDR3 here is CACIGRFSYEQYF. The CDR3 nucleotides read TGTGCCTGCATCGGAAGGTTTTCCTACGAGCAGTACTTC. This chain joins TRBV30 and TRBJ2-5; D not certain. The J call may be faulty, since TRBJ2-7 better matches the DNA end. The CDR3 covers 13 residues. Germline V gives CDR1 GTSNPN, CDR2 SVGIG (reference sequence).

This rearrangement joins TRBV6-5 to TRBJ2-2; D remains ambiguous. The CDR3 has 13 amino acids. The V gene lost 7 bases and the J gene lost 0 bases, with 6 bases spanning the gap. Germline CDR1 reads MNHEY; CDR2 reads SVGAGI. The DNA of the CDR3 is TGTGCCAGCAAACACTCGAACACCGGGGAGCTGTTTTTT. Residues: CASKHSNTGELFF.

This clone appeared a single time. This sequence joins TRBV11-2 and TRBJ2-7; D gene uncertain. The germline V gene has CDR1 SGHAT and CDR2 FQNNGV. The CDR3 runs 15 residues. V lost 2 bases, J lost 3 bases, and 14 bases lay in between. The CDR3 DNA reads TGTGCCAGCAGCTTATCCCCCCAAGCCAGCTACGAGCAGTACTTC. Translation: CASSLSPQASYEQYF.

This clone was seen only a few times. The gene calls are TRBV6-5 and TRBJ2-1; the D gene is possibly TRBD2 (5 bases). Germline V gene lookup returns CDR1 MNHEY and CDR2 SVGAGI. V was clipped by 2 bases and J by 0 bases, with 11 bases between them. The CDR3 length is 16 residues. Written as DNA, the CDR3 is TGTGCCAGCAGTTACGGCTCGGGGATCTCCTACAATGAGCAGTTCTTC. Its protein product is CASSYGSGISYNEQFF.

This chain joins TRBV19 and TRBJ2-1; possible D gene TRBD1, 6 bases. Trimming took 7 bases from V and 4 from J, leaving 14 bases between them. The CDR3 consists of 14 residues. Germline V gives CDR1 LNHDA, CDR2 SQIVND (reference sequence). This chain's CDR3 is CASNTGTFYNEQFF. In nucleotides, the CDR3 is TGTGCCAGTAATACCGGGACATTTTACAATGAGCAGTTCTTC.

This clone has just one count. This sequence joins TRBV15 and TRBJ2-5; no clear D. The CDR3 totals 15 residues. Germline V lookup: CDR1 LNHNV, CDR2 YYDKDF (reference sequence). V lost 0 bases, J lost 2 bases, and 10 bases lay in between. CDR3 nucleotides: TGTGCCACCAGCAGAGAGGGGAACTCTCAAGAGACCCAGTACTTC. Translated, it gives CATSREGNSQETQYF.